This is a list of T cell receptor beta chains from one sample in a study of cytomegalovirus exposure and HLA in healthy donors. Assay: immunoSEQ multiplex PCR; the TCRdb copy retains only in-frame clones and omits some. The profile shows 110,000 or so clones, over 8.5% of them singletons. The sequenced material came from PBMCs. Receptor source: a woman in her thirties or forties in good health and CMV-seropositive. Both conserved end residues are part of each CDR3. Fields, in order: J gene, V gene, CDR3 protein.

>TRBJ1-1|TRBV6-1
CASTNRGWNTEAFF
>TRBJ2-5|TRBV6-5
CASSRTTEEAQYF
>TRBJ2-3|TRBV29-1
CSVEYTDTQYF
>TRBJ2-3|TRBV28
CASSWGSGTQYF
>TRBJ2-7|TRBV9
CASSVGTGYTPYEQYF
>TRBJ2-3|TRBV4-1
CASSQVEGTDTQYF
>TRBJ2-2|TRBV23-1
CASSPGERVRTGELFF
>TRBJ2-1|TRBV10-1
CASGGGTASSYNEQFF
>TRBJ1-5|TRBV10-3
CAISETGGGNQPQHF
>TRBJ2-5|TRBV19
CASSMGQQPGVETQYF
>TRBJ2-5|TRBV7-7
CASSWGLAGLETQYF
>TRBJ1-1|TRBV7-2
CASSLGGDTEAFF
>TRBJ2-6|TRBV15
CATSRALSGANVLTF
>TRBJ2-1|TRBV13
CASSPGVNEQFF
>TRBJ1-5|TRBV27
CASSFVRGQPQHF
>TRBJ2-7|TRBV6-1
CASSEVTLKQGLYEQYF
>TRBJ1-1|TRBV5-4
CASRGVGTSRAEAFF
>TRBJ1-5|TRBV7-6
CASSPSGGYSNQPQHF